This TCR beta chain derives from a study of regulatory T cells in long-lasting Graves disease. Time point described: newly diagnosed GD, antithyroid drugs for less than 3 months. After RNA was extracted from PBMCs, the TCR library was made from it. This clonotype has more than one count but fewer than ten. Germline V gene data show CDR1 as KGHSH and CDR2 as LQKENI. The CDR3 runs to 14 residues. Trimming stripped 1 base from V and 5 bases from J, with 11 bases between. Building of the TCR beta libraries involved iRepertoire HTBI primers and Arm-PCR of CDR3 regions. How the authors handled the data: Sequenced samples collectively carried under 75 TRBV and 14 TRBJ segments. TCRdb itself ran the multiplex PCR reads through MiXCR, one entry per CDR3 protein. The authors' filters were not applied to this entry. This sample carries about 540,000 distinct CDR3 sequences, approximately 13% of them seen once, and the ten largest clones take 10%.

This sample was shared with a second study, whose subject was T cells in Graves' hyperthyroidism and ophthalmopathy. From that study: Calling Graves' hyperthyroidism stable meant ophthalmopathy did not progress within 18 months. A set of HTBI primers served as the primers for a first-round RT-PCR of the TCR CDR3.

The sequence was obtained from a young man with Graves disease. Sequencing was performed on peripheral blood mononuclear cells (PBMCs), taken at new diagnosis, from a patient treated with antithyroid drugs. This chain uses TRBV18 with TRBJ1-1, with a weak D call TRBD1 (5 bases). This CDR3 is CASSPQGKGTEAFF. In nucleotides, the CDR3 is TGTGCCAGCTCACCACAGGGGAAGGGGACTGAAGCTTTCTTT.